This T cell receptor beta chain came from a study of pediatric ulcerative colitis. The CDR3 is made up of 10 amino acids. Trimming left V 9 bases short and J 11 bases short, with 13 bases between. Germline values: CDR1 SNHLY, CDR2 FYNNEI. Only in-frame clones appear in the TCRdb table, and some are missing; sequencing was by immunoSEQ multiplex PCR. The table shows over 20,000 clones, with over 60% occurring only once. Rectal tissue came from one to two pinch biopsies taken at colonoscopy. No immunosuppressive drugs were given to ulcerative colitis patients before diagnostic colonoscopy. About this clone: Its specificity is not known.

Study-level findings and limits: Clonal expansions reduced rectal repertoire diversity in acute severe colitis. A couple of rectal CDR3 clonotypes occurred in all ulcerative colitis patients.

The rearrangement uses TRBV2 and TRBJ1-1, with D possibly matching TRBD1 (5 bases). Input material: gut tissue. This sequence was found in a boy younger than 18 with severe ulcerative colitis. CDR3 coding DNA: TGTGCCAGGGGGCGGCCTTGGGCTTTCTTT. It is translated as CARGRPWAFF.